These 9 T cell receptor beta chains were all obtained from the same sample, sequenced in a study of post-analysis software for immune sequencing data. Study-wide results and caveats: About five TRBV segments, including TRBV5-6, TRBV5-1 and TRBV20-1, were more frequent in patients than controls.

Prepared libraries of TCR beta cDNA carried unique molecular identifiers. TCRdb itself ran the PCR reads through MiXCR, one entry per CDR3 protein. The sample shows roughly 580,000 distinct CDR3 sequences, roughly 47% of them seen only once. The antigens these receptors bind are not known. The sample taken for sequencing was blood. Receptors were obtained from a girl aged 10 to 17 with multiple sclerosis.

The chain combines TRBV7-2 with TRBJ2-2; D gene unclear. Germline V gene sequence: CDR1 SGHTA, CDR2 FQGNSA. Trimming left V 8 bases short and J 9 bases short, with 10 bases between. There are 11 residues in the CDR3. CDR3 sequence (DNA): TGTGCCAGCGGGGATCCCAGGGAGCTGTTTTTT. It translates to CASGDPRELFF.

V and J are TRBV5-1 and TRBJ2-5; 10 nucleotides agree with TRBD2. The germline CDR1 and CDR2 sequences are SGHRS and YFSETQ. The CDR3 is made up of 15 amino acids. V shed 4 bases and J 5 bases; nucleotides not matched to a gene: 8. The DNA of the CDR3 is TGCGCCAGCAGCGCGGAGGGACTAGCGTCGGAGACCCAGTACTTC. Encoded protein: CASSAEGLASETQYF.

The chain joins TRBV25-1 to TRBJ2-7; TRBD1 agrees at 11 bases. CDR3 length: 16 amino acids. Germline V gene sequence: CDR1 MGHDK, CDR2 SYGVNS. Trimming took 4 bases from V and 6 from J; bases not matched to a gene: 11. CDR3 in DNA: TGTGCCAGCAGTGTCCTAGTGCGGGACAGGGGGTTCGAGCAGTACTTC. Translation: CASSVLVRDRGFEQYF.

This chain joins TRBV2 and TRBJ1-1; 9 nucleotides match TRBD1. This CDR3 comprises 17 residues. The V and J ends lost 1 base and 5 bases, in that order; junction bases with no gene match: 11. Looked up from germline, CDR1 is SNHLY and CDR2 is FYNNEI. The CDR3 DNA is TGTGCCAGCAGTGAAGGAACAGGGGGCACCCCTTGGACTGAAGCTTTCTTT. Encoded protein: CASSEGTGGTPWTEAFF.

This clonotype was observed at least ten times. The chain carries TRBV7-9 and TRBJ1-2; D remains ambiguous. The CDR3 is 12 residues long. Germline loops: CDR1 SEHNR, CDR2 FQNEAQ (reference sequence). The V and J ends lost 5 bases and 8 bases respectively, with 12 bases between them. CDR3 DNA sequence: TGTGCCAGCAGCCGGGATCAGGCCGGCTACACCTTC. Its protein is CASSRDQAGYTF.

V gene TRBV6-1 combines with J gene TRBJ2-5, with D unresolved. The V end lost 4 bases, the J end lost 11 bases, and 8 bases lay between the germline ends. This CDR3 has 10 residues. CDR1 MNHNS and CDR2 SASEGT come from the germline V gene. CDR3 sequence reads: CASSAPLQYF. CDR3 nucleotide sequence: TGTGCCAGCAGTGCCCCTTTGCAGTACTTC.

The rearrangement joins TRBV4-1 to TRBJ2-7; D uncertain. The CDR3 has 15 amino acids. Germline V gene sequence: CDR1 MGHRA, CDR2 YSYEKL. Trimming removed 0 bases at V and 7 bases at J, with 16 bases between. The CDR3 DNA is TGCGCCAGCAGCCAAGATAGGTTACAGTTGGGAGAGCAGTACTTC. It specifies CASSQDRLQLGEQYF.

CDR3 DNA sequence: TGCGCCAGCAGCCAATTACAAACGGGACAGGGGAGGGGGACCCAGTACTTC. Encoded protein: CASSQLQTGQGRGTQYF. This chain joins TRBV4-1 and TRBJ2-5, with TRBD1 identical over 10 bases. The germline V gene has CDR1 MGHRA and CDR2 YSYEKL. Losses at the gene ends were 2 bases for V and 7 bases for J; bases not matched to a gene: 13. CDR3 length: 17 amino acids.

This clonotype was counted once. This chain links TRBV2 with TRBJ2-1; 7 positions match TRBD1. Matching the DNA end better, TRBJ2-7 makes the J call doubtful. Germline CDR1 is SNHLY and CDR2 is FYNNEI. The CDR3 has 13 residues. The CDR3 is CASSEQGVHEQYF. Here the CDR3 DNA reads TGTGCCAGCAGTGAACAGGGGGTCCACGAGCAGTACTTC.